This TCR beta chain originates from a study of CD8+ T cells in alopecia areata. Study-level results: Relative to mice, TCR sharing across patients was less clear, a difference possibly HLA-related.

The sample holds a few counts of this clone. Its target is unknown. The CDR3 contains 16 residues. The germline gives CDR1 SGHDT, CDR2 YYEEEE. The V end lost 0 bases, the J end lost 2 bases, and 15 bases lay between the germline ends. Sorting from PBMCs produced CD4+ and CD8+ T cells. Extraction and reverse transcription of RNA yielded cDNA as the sequencing template. The method was immunoSEQ multiplex PCR; TCRdb's version includes in-frame clones alone and lacks a portion of them. This sample has more than 200,000 clones, with roughly two thirds found just once. This TCR was recovered from a human donor with alopecia areata. The chain is built from TRBV5-6 and TRBJ2-7; D possibly corresponds to TRBD2 (6 bases). The sample here was CD4+ T cells sorted from blood, taken at week 0. The CDR3 DNA is TGTGCCAGCAGCTTGGTTGGAGGGTTTCCCCCCTACGAGCAGTACTTC. This translates into CASSLVGGFPPYEQYF.